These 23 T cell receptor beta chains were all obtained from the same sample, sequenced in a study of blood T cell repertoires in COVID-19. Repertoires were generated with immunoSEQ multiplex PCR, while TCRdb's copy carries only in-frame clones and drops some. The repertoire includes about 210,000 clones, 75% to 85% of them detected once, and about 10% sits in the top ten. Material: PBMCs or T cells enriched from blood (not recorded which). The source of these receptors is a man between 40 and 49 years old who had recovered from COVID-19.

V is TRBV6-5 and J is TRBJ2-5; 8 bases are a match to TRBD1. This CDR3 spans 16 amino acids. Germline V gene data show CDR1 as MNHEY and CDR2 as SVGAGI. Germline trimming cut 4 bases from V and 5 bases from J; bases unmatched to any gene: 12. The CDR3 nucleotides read TGTGCCAGCAGTTCTTGGACAGGGACGCCCCGGGAGACCCAGTACTTC. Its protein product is CASSSWTGTPRETQYF.

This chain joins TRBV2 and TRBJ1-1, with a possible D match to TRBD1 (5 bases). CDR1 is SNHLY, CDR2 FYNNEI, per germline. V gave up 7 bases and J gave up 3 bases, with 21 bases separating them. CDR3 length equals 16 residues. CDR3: CASTLGGVVRDTEAFF. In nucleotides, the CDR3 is TGTGCCAGCACCCTCGGGGGAGTCGTTAGGGACACTGAAGCTTTCTTT. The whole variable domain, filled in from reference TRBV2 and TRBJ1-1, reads EPEVTQTPSHQVTQMGQEVILRCVPISNHLYFYWYRQILGQKVEFLVSFYNNEISEKSEIFDDQFSVERPDGSNFTLKIRSTKLEDSAMYFCASTLGGVVRDTEAFFGQGTRLTVV.

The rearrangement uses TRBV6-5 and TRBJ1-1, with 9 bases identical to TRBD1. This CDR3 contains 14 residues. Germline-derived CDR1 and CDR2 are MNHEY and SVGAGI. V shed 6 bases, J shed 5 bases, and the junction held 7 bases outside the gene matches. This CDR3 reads CASSSPGQGTEAFF. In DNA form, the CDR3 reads TGTGCCAGCAGCTCGCCGGGACAGGGAACTGAAGCTTTCTTT.

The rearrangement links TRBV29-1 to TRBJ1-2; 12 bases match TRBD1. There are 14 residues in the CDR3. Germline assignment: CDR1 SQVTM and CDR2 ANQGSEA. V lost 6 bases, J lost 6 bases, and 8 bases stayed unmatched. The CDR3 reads CSVIRDRGPDGYTF. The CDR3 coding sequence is TGCAGCGTCATCCGGGACAGGGGGCCGGATGGCTACACCTTC.

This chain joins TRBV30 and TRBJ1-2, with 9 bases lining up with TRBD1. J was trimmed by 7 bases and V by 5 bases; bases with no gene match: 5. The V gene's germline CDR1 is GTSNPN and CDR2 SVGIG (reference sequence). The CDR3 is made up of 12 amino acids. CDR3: CAWARGQGGYTF. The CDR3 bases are TGTGCCTGGGCGAGGGGACAGGGTGGCTACACCTTC.

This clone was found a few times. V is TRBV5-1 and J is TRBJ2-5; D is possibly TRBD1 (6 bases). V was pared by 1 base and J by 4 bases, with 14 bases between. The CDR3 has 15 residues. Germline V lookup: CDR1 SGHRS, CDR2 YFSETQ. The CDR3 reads CASSLTTGAGETQYF. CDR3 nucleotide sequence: TGCGCCAGCAGCTTGACGACAGGCGCAGGAGAGACCCAGTACTTC. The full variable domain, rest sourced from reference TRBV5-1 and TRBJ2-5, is KAGVTQTPRYLIKTRGQQVTLSCSPISGHRSVSWYQQTPGQGLQFLFEYFSETQRNKGNFPGRFSGRQFSNSRSEMNVSTLELGDSALYLCASSLTTGAGETQYFGPGTRLLVL.

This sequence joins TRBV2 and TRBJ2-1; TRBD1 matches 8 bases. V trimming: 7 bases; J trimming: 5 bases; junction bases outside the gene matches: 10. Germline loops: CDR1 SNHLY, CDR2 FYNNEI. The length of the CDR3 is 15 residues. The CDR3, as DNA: TGTGCCAGCATCCAGACAGGGGCCGCGAACAATGAGCAGTTCTTC. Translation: CASIQTGAANNEQFF.

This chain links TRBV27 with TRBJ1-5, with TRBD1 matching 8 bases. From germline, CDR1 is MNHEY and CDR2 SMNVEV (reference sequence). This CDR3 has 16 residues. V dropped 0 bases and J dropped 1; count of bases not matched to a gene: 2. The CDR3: CASSLSRTGSNQPQHF. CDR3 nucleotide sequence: TGTGCCAGCAGTTTATCTAGGACAGGGAGCAATCAGCCCCAGCATTTT.

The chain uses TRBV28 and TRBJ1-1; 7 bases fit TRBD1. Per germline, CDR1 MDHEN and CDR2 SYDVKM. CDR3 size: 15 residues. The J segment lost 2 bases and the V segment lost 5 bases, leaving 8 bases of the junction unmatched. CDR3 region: CASSLGRQGNTEAFF. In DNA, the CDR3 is TGTGCCAGCAGTCTAGGGAGACAGGGAAACACTGAAGCTTTCTTT. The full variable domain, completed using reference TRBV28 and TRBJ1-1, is DVKVTQSSRYLVKRTGEKVFLECVQDMDHENMFWYRQDPGLGLRLIYFSYDVKMKEKGDIPEGYSVSREKKERFSLILESASTNQTSMYLCASSLGRQGNTEAFFGQGTRLTVV.

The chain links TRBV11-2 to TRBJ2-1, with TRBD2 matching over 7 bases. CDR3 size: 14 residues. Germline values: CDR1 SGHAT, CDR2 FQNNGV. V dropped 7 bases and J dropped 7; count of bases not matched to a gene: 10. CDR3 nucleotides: TGTGCCAGCATCAAGGCCCTAGCGGATAATGAGCAGTTCTTC. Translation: CASIKALADNEQFF.

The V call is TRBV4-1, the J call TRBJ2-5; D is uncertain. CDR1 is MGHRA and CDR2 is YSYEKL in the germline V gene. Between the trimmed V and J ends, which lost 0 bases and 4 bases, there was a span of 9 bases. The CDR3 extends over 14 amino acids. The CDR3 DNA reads TGCGCCAGCAGCCAAGAAGCGAGATCAGAGACCCAGTACTTC. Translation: CASSQEARSETQYF.

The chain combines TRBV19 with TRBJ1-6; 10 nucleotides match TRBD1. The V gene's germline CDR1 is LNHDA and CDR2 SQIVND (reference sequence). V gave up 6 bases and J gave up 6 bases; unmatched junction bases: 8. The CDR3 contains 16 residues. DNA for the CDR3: TGTGCCAGTAGCCCGACAGGGGGCTCGGGTAATTCACCCCTCCACTTT. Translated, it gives CASSPTGGSGNSPLHF. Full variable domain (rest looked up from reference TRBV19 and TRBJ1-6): DGGITQSPKYLFRKEGQNVTLSCEQNLNHDAMYWYRQDPGQGLRLIYYSQIVNDFQKGDIAEGYSVSREKKESFPLTVTSAQKNPTAFYLCASSPTGGSGNSPLHFGNGTRLTVT.

The CDR3 region has the DNA TGTGCCAGCTCCAGGGGGGGGGCTAGCCTTAACAATGAGCAGTTCTTC. It is translated as CASSRGGASLNNEQFF. The chain employs TRBV7-9 and TRBJ2-1, with D perhaps matching TRBD1 or TRBD2 (7 bases each). CDR1 and CDR2 from the germline V gene are SEHNR and FQNEAQ (reference sequence). Trimming took off 8 bases at V and 5 bases at J, with 22 bases between the two ends. The CDR3 is 16 amino acids.

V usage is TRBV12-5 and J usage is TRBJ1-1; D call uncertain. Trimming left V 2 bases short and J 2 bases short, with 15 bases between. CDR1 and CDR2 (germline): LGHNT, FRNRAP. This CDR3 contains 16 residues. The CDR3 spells CASGLRGRGPNTEAFF. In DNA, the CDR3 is TGTGCTAGTGGTTTGCGAGGTCGAGGTCCAAACACTGAAGCTTTCTTT.

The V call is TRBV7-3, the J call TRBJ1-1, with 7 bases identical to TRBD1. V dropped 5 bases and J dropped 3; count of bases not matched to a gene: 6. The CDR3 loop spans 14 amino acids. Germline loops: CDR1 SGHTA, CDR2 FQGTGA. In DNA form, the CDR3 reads TGTGCCAGCAGCATTTCAACAGGGGACACTGAAGCTTTCTTT. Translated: CASSISTGDTEAFF.

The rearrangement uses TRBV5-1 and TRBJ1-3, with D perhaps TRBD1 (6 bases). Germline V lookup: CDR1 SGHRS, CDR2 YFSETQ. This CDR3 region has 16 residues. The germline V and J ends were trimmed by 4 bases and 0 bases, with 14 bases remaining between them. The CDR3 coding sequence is TGCGCCAGCAGCCTGCAACAGGGCGACTCTGGAAACACCATATATTTT. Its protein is CASSLQQGDSGNTIYF.

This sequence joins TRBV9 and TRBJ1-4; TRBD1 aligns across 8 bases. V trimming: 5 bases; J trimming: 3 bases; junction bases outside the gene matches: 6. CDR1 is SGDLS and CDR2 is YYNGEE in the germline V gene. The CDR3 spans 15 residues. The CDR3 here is CASSLGQAANEKLFF. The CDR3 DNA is TGTGCCAGCAGTCTGGGACAGGCCGCTAATGAAAAACTGTTTTTT.

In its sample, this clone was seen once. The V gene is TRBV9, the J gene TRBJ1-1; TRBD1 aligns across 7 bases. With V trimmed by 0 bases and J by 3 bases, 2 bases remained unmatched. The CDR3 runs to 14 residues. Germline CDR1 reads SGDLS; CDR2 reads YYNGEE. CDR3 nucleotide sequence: TGTGCCAGCAGCGTAGGAGGGGGCCACACTGAAGCTTTCTTT. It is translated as CASSVGGGHTEAFF.

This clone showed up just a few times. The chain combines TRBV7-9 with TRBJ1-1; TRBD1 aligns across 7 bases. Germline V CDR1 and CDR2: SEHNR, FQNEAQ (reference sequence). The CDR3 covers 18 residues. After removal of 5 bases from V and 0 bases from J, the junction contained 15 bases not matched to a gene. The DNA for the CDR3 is TGTGCCAGCAGCGCCACCGACAGGGCGGTTACAATGAACACTGAAGCTTTCTTT. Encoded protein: CASSATDRAVTMNTEAFF.

The CDR3 sequence is CASSQDLGVAGDNTDTQYF. DNA for the CDR3: TGTGCCAGCAGCCAAGATTTGGGAGTAGCGGGGGATAACACAGATACGCAGTATTTT. The genes are TRBV4-2 and TRBJ2-3; TRBD2 agrees at 9 bases. Germline CDR1 is LGHNA and CDR2 is YNFKEQ. Trimming at V came to 0 bases and at J to 2 bases, leaving 12 bases not matched to a gene. CDR3 size: 19 residues.

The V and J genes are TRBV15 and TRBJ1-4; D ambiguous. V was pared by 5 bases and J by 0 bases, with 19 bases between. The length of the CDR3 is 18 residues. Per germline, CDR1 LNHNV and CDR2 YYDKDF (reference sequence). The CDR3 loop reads CATSGRTSLSSTNEKLFF. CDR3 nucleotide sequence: TGTGCCACCAGCGGGAGGACTTCTCTCTCATCAACTAATGAAAAACTGTTTTTT.

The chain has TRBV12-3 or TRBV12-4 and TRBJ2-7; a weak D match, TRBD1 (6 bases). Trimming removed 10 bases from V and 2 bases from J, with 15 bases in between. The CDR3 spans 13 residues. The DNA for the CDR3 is TGTGCCACCTCAAGGACAGCTGCCTACGAGCAGTACTTC. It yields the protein CATSRTAAYEQYF.

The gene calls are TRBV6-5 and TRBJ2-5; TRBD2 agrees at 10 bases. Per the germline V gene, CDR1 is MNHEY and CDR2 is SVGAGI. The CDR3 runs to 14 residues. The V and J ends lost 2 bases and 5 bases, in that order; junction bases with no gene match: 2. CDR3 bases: TGTGCCAGCAGTTACCCAGCGGGGGGGGAGACCCAGTACTTC. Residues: CASSYPAGGETQYF.